The 23 T cell receptor beta chains below were found in one sample sequenced in a study of T cells in Graves' hyperthyroidism and ophthalmopathy. Researchers took RNA transcripts and amplified the TCR beta CDR3 regions from them. A set of HTBI primers served as the primers for a first-round RT-PCR of the TCR CDR3. MiXCR was run by TCRdb on the multiplex PCR reads, yielding one entry per CDR3 protein. The table shows around 350,000 distinct CDR3 sequences, with about 18% occurring only once. Sequenced material: blood. These receptors were taken from a woman aged 30 to 39 with Graves' hyperthyroidism that later progressed to Graves' ophthalmopathy.

The sample holds many counts of this clonotype. This chain joins TRBV28 and TRBJ1-6; D ambiguous. From germline, CDR1 is MDHEN and CDR2 SYDVKM. The CDR3 has 14 residues. The germline V and J ends were trimmed by 2 bases and 9 bases, with 11 bases remaining between them. The CDR3: CASSLSYSPSPLHF. As DNA, the CDR3 is TGTGCCAGCAGTTTAAGCTACAGCCCTTCACCCCTCCACTTT.

In this sample, this clonotype turned up many times. This chain uses TRBV27 with TRBJ2-3; D uncertain. There are 13 residues in the CDR3. With 3 bases removed from V and 2 bases from J, the gap between germline ends came to 6 bases. Germline lookup yields CDR1 MNHEY and CDR2 SMNVEV (reference sequence). In nucleotides, the CDR3 is TGTGCCAGCAGTTTCACAAACACAGATACGCAGTATTTT. Amino acid sequence: CASSFTNTDTQYF.

The chain joins TRBV2 to TRBJ1-1; D ambiguous. Germline CDR1 is SNHLY and CDR2 is FYNNEI. V was cut by 0 bases and J by 0 bases, with 8 bases left in between. The CDR3 is 15 residues long. CDR3 protein: CASSEATVMNTEAFF. In nucleotides, the CDR3 is TGTGCCAGCAGTGAAGCGACCGTAATGAACACTGAAGCTTTCTTT.

There are many counts of this clonotype. V gene TRBV11-2 combines with J gene TRBJ2-3, with D perhaps being TRBD1 or TRBD2 (5 bases each). Germline-derived CDR1 and CDR2 are SGHAT and FQNNGV. V lost 8 bases, J lost 0 bases, and 12 bases lay in between. This CDR3 has 14 amino acids. This chain's CDR3 is CASRRDQSTDTQYF. The CDR3 coding sequence is TGTGCCAGCCGTCGGGACCAAAGCACAGATACGCAGTATTTT.

This clonotype was seen many times. The chain couples TRBV6-1 to TRBJ2-3; 10 positions match TRBD2. Per germline, CDR1 MNHNS and CDR2 SASEGT. The trim removed 2 bases at V and 4 bases at J, leaving 3 bases unmatched. The CDR3 totals 15 residues. CDR3 loop: CASSEQAGGPDTQYF. The CDR3 coding sequence is TGTGCCAGCAGTGAACAAGCGGGGGGGCCAGATACGCAGTATTTT.

CDR3 bases: TGTGCCAGCAGCGACGGGACAGGAAAAACCTCTGGAAACACCATATATTTT. It codes for CASSDGTGKTSGNTIYF. This chain joins TRBV7-2 and TRBJ1-3, with 8 bases lining up with TRBD1. Trimming at V came to 5 bases and at J to 0 bases, leaving 9 bases not matched to a gene. This CDR3 is built from 17 residues. Per germline, CDR1 SGHTA and CDR2 FQGNSA.

This clonotype was seen many times. The V gene is TRBV6-6, the J gene TRBJ2-5; D is uncertain. The CDR3 has 13 amino acids. Germline loops: CDR1 MNHNY, CDR2 SVGAGI (reference sequence). Between the trimmed V and J ends, which lost 2 bases and 0 bases, there was a span of 4 bases. DNA of the CDR3: TGTGCCAGCAGTTACGGGGACCAAGAGACCCAGTACTTC. Its translation is CASSYGDQETQYF.

This clonotype showed up many times. The genes are TRBV3-1 and TRBJ2-1; possibly TRBD1 for D (5 bases). Germline assignment: CDR1 LGHDT and CDR2 YNNKEL (reference sequence). The V end lost 4 bases, the J end lost 2 bases, and 12 bases lay between the germline ends. The CDR3 is 15 amino acids. The DNA of the CDR3 is TGTGCCAGCAGCCCCCGACAGACAGCCTACAATGAGCAGTTCTTC. This translates into CASSPRQTAYNEQFF.

This clonotype occurred many times. Written as DNA, the CDR3 is TGTGCCAGCAGCTTCCGGGACAGGGGGAAGGTTAATAATTCACCCCTCCACTTT. Protein product: CASSFRDRGKVNNSPLHF. The chain carries TRBV6-1 and TRBJ1-6; 11 bases agree with TRBD1. J lost 5 bases, V lost 6 bases, and 12 bases had no gene match. This CDR3 is 18 amino acids long. Germline V lookup: CDR1 MNHNS, CDR2 SASEGT.

In its sample, this clonotype was seen many times. The chain joins TRBV12-3 or TRBV12-4 to TRBJ2-5; tentative D call: TRBD2 (5 bases). V lost 5 bases and J 10 bases, leaving 23 bases between the germline ends. The CDR3 is 15 amino acids. The DNA of the CDR3 is TGTGCCAGCAGTCCCCCCCGGGATACCAAAAGGAACCAGTACTTC. Its translation: CASSPPRDTKRNQYF.

Comments on this clonotype: No conserved phenylalanine or tryptophan ends this CDR3, so it is likely a read error. The J gene is TRBJ1-1, the V gene TRBV12-3 or TRBV12-4, with 7 positions matching TRBD1. This CDR3 has 12 residues. CDR3 region: CTSSYRGSEAFL. CDR3 nucleotide sequence: TGTACCAGCAGTTACAGGGGTAGTGAAGCTTTCCTT.

There are many counts of this clonotype. The chain is built from TRBV6-1 and TRBJ1-1; D remains unclear. Germline lookup yields CDR1 MNHNS and CDR2 SASEGT. V was trimmed by 2 bases and J by 3 bases, leaving 10 bases between them. The CDR3 sequence is 14 residues long. CDR3 DNA sequence: TGTGCCAGCAGTGAAAAGGGAGAATACACTGAAGCTTTCTTT. Amino acid sequence: CASSEKGEYTEAFF.

This clonotype was counted between two and nine times. The chain combines TRBV7-9 with TRBJ1-5; D is possibly TRBD1 (6 bases). The V and J ends lost 3 bases and 3 bases respectively, with 15 bases between them. CDR3 size: 16 residues. CDR1 SEHNR and CDR2 FQNEAQ come from the germline V gene (reference sequence). CDR3 amino acids: CASSFWGASDNQPQHF. CDR3 coding DNA: TGTGCCAGCAGCTTTTGGGGGGCCTCCGACAATCAGCCCCAGCATTTT.

The chain is built from TRBV4-1 and TRBJ2-1; D not certain. Deletions cut 1 base from V and 0 bases from J, with 7 bases between. Per the germline V gene, CDR1 is MGHRA and CDR2 is YSYEKL. This CDR3 is 15 amino acids long. CDR3 protein: CASSQVKGSYNEQFF. As DNA, the CDR3 is TGCGCCAGCAGCCAAGTCAAGGGCTCCTACAATGAGCAGTTCTTC.

V usage is TRBV29-1 and J usage is TRBJ1-5; no clear D gene. The V gene's germline CDR1 is SQVTM and CDR2 ANQGSEA. The CDR3 has 12 residues. Trimming cost V 6 bases and J 2 bases, with 8 bases left between them. The CDR3 loop reads CSVRTGNQPQHF. The CDR3 DNA follows: TGCAGCGTAAGAACAGGCAATCAGCCCCAGCATTTT.

This clonotype has at least ten counts. The CDR3 protein is CASAGGPGDTQYF. As DNA, the CDR3 is TGTGCCAGCGCGGGGGGGCCTGGGGATACGCAGTATTTT. The V gene is TRBV2, the J gene TRBJ2-3; the match to TRBD2 covers 9 bases. Trimming at V came to 8 bases and at J to 6 bases, leaving 6 bases not matched to a gene. Germline lookup yields CDR1 SNHLY and CDR2 FYNNEI. This CDR3 contains 13 residues.

This clonotype was recorded many times. The rearrangement links TRBV10-3 to TRBJ2-5; no clear D gene. V lost 2 bases, J lost 5 bases, and 15 bases lay in between. The germline V gene encodes CDR1 ENHRY and CDR2 SYGVKD. This CDR3 comprises 15 residues. The CDR3: CAISEDMGSMETQYF. As DNA, the CDR3 is TGTGCCATCAGTGAGGATATGGGGTCGATGGAGACCCAGTACTTC.

This clonotype was counted at least ten times. The V gene is TRBV11-2, the J gene TRBJ1-1; possibly TRBD1 for D (6 bases). V lost 2 bases and J 5 bases, leaving 12 bases between the germline ends. Germline V gives CDR1 SGHAT, CDR2 FQNNGV. CDR3 length: 14 residues. CDR3 nucleotides: TGTGCCAGCAGCTTAAGGGCAGGGGCAACTGAAGCTTTCTTT. This sequence encodes CASSLRAGATEAFF. The entire variable domain, with the rest obtained from reference TRBV11-2 and TRBJ1-1, is as follows: EAGVAQSPRYKIIEKRQSVAFWCNPISGHATLYWYQQILGQGPKLLIQFQNNGVVDDSQLPKDRFSAERLKGVDSTLKIQPAKLEDSAVYLCASSLRAGATEAFFGQGTRLTVV.

This clonotype has ten or more counts. V gene TRBV6-1 combines with J gene TRBJ1-6; the D is unclear. Germline-derived CDR1 and CDR2 are MNHNS and SASEGT. V was clipped by 2 bases and J by 7 bases, with 12 bases between them. This CDR3 region has 15 residues. The CDR3 bases are TGTGCCAGCAGTGAATTGTGGGCGAGGAATTCACCCCTCCACTTT. Translating it yields CASSELWARNSPLHF.

This clonotype appeared once. CDR3 region: CASSVGWGDTDTQYF. The CDR3 DNA reads as TGTGCCAGCAGCGTAGGGTGGGGAGACACAGATACGCAGTATTTT. This chain uses TRBV7-2 with TRBJ2-3; D possibly corresponds to TRBD2 (5 bases). V shed 5 bases and J shed 2 bases, with 14 bases lying between them. The length of the CDR3 is 15 residues. Germline V gene sequence: CDR1 SGHTA, CDR2 FQGNSA.

This clonotype has at least ten counts. The V and J genes are TRBV7-2 and TRBJ2-1; 13 positions match TRBD2. This CDR3 is built from 15 residues. After removal of 4 bases from V and 8 bases from J, the junction contained 5 bases not matched to a gene. The germline CDR1 and CDR2 sequences are SGHTA and FQGNSA. This CDR3 reads CASSSRLAGGDEQFF. As DNA, the CDR3 is TGTGCCAGCAGCTCCCGACTAGCGGGAGGCGATGAGCAGTTCTTC.

This clonotype was picked up many times. The V call is TRBV20-1, the J call TRBJ2-7, with D perhaps being TRBD1 or TRBD2 (6 bases each). Trimming cost V 8 bases and J 5 bases, with 16 bases left between them. Germline V lookup: CDR1 DFQATT, CDR2 SNEGSKA (reference sequence). This CDR3 region has 12 residues. CDR3 DNA: TGCAGTATCCTCTGGGGGGCGAACGAGCAGTACTTC. Translating gives CSILWGANEQYF.

This chain joins TRBV9 and TRBJ1-2; no firm D call. In germline, CDR1 is SGDLS, CDR2 YYNGEE. V was shortened by 3 bases and J by 7 bases, with 16 bases between the two germline ends. This CDR3 is built from 14 residues. The CDR3 nucleotides read TGTGCCAGCAGCGGAAGATTTCGGGAGGGTGGCTACACCTTC. Translated, it gives CASSGRFREGGYTF.